The clone carrying this TCR beta chain was seen a few times. What it binds is unknown. This sample's TCRbeta library carried unique molecular identifier barcodes. TCRdb used MiXCR to reprocess the PCR reads, holding one entry per CDR3 protein. The table includes hundreds of thousands of distinct CDR3 sequences, over 10% detected once. This entry comes from a study of T-cell reconstitution after alpha-beta-depleted transplantation in children. Study conclusions and caveats: Most T-cell counts and diversity one year after the transplant came from T cells that were newly produced.

Germline assignment: CDR1 LNHDA and CDR2 SQIVND (reference sequence). This CDR3 spans 14 amino acids. After removal of 2 bases from V and 6 bases from J, the junction contained 3 bases not matched to a gene. The clonotype comes from a girl under 10 years old with congenital amegakaryocytic thrombocytopenia, due to receive a stem cell transplant. The sequencing used PBMCs, collected before TCRalphabeta/CD19-depleted stem cell transplant. The chain carries TRBV19 and TRBJ2-1; 8 nucleotides line up with TRBD2. This chain's CDR3 is CASSISAGGNEQFF. The CDR3 DNA sequence: TGTGCCAGTAGTATAAGCGCGGGAGGCAATGAGCAGTTCTTC.